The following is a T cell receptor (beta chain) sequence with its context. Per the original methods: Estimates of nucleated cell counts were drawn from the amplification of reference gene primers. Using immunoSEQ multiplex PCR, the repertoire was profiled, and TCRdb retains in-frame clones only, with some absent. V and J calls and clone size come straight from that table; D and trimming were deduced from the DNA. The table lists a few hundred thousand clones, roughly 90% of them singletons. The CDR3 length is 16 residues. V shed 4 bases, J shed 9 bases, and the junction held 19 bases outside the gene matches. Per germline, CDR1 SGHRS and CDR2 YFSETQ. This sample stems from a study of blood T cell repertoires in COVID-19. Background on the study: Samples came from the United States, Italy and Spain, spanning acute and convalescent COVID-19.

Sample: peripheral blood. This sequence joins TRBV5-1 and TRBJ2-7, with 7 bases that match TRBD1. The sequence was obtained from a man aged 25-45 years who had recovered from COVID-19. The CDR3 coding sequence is TGCGCCAGCAGCATGTTACCGGGACAGACTCGATTCGGGCAGTACTTC. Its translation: CASSMLPGQTRFGQYF.